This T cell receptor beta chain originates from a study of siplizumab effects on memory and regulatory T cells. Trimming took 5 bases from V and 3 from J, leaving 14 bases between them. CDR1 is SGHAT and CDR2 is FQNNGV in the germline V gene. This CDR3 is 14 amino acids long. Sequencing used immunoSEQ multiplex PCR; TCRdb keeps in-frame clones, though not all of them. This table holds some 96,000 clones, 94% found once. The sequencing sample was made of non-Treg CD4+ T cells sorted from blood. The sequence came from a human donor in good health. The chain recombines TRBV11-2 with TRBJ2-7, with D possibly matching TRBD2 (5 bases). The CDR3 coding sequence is TGTGCCAGCAGCGCTCTGGGCGGAGGCTACGAGCAGTACTTC. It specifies CASSALGGGYEQYF.